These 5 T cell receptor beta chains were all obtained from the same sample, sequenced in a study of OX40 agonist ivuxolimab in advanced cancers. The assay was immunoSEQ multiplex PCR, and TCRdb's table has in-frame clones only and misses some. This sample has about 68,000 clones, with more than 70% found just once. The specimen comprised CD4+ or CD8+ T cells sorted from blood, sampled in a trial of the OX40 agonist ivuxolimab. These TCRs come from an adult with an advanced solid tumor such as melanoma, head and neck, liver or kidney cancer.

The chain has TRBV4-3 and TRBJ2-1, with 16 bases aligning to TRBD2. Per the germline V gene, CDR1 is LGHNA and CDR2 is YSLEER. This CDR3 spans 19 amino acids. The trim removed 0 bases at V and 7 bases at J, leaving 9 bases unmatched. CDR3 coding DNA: TGCGCCAGCAGCCAAGACCCCCCGGGACTAGCGGGGGGGAAGAATGAGCAGTTCTTC. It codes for CASSQDPPGLAGGKNEQFF.

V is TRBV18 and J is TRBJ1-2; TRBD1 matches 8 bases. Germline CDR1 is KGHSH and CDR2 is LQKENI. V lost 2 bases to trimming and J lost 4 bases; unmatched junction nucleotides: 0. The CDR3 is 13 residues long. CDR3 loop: CASSPTGGYGYTF. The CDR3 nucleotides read TGTGCCAGCTCACCAACAGGGGGCTATGGCTACACCTTC.

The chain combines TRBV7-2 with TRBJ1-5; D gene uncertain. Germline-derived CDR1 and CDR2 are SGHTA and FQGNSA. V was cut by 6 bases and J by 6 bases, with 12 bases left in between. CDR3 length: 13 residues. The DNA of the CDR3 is TGTGCCAGCAGATCAGCCGGAGGTCAGCCCCAGCATTTT. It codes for CASRSAGGQPQHF.

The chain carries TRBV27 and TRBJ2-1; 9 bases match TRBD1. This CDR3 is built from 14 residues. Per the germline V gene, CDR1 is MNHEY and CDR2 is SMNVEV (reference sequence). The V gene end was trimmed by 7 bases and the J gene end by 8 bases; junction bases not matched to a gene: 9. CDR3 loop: CASTAWGQGYEQFF. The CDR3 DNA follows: TGTGCCAGCACCGCCTGGGGACAGGGCTATGAGCAGTTCTTC.

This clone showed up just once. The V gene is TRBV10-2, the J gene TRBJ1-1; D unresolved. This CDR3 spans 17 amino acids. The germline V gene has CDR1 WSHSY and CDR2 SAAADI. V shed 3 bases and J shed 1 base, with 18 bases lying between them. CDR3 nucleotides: TGCGCCAGCAGTGACCCCGGACTCGGGAGCGGGAACACTGAAGCTTTCTTT. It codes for CASSDPGLGSGNTEAFF.